One TCR beta chain is described in this entry. This entry is derived from a study of blood T cell repertoires in COVID-19. This CDR3 is 13 amino acids long. Trimming shortened V by 2 bases and J by 7 bases, and 14 bases separated the two germline ends. Germline values: CDR1 GTSNPN, CDR2 SVGIG (reference sequence). Here immunoSEQ multiplex PCR was the method, and the copy in TCRdb shows in-frame clones only, minus some. Among 250,000 to 300,000 clones listed, more than 70% were seen once. This receptor was taken from a woman aged 60-75 years in a cohort exposed to, infected with or recovered from COVID-19 (not recorded which). The chain recombines TRBV30 with TRBJ1-2, with a weak D call TRBD1 (6 bases). The source material was PBMCs or T cells enriched from blood (not recorded which). Here the CDR3 reads CAWSSITGSGYTF. Here the CDR3 DNA reads TGTGCCTGGAGTAGTATTACAGGGTCTGGCTACACCTTC.